This is a list of T cell receptor beta chains from one sample in a study of blood T cells in healthy people across ages. MiXCR, applied by TCRdb to the 5' RACE reads, yields one record per CDR3 protein. The top ten clones hold 25% to 35% of a sample with around 800,000 distinct CDR3 sequences, 60% to 80% of them seen once. Input material: blood. These receptors all stem from a man under 40 in good health. CDR3s include the opening cysteine and the closing phenylalanine or tryptophan. D genes are given only for firm matches. Clone size, where shown, is once, few, many, or a class for clones that have expanded.

CDR3: CSVVGLAGGPFWYEQYF; DNA: TGCAGCGTTGTGGGACTAGCGGGGGGGCCCTTTTGGTACGAGCAGTACTTC; V: TRBV29-1; size: -; J: TRBJ2-7; D: TRBD2
CDR3: CASSYSGEGDTQYF; DNA: TGTGCCAGCAGTTACTCGGGGGAGGGAGATACGCAGTATTTT; V: TRBV6-6; size: -; J: TRBJ2-3; D: TRBD2
CDR3: CASSALEGSTGELFF; DNA: TGCGCCAGCAGTGCGCTGGAGGGCTCCACCGGGGAGCTGTTTTTT; V: TRBV4-3; size: once; J: TRBJ2-2; D: -
CDR3: CASSLYFLAGTNYGYTF; DNA: TGTGCCAGCAGCTTATATTTTCTGGCAGGAACTAACTATGGCTACACCTTC; V: TRBV7-2; size: -; J: TRBJ1-2; D: -
CDR3: CASSSQGGNEQFF; DNA: TGTGCCAGCAGTTCGCAGGGTGGGAATGAGCAGTTCTTC; V: TRBV27; size: few; J: TRBJ2-1; D: -
CDR3: CASSPHHNEQFF; DNA: TGTGCCAGCAGCCCCCACCACAATGAGCAGTTCTTC; V: TRBV14; size: -; J: TRBJ2-1; D: -
CDR3: CASSFLGPGETQYF; DNA: TGTGCCAGCAGTTTCCTCGGGCCTGGGGAGACCCAATACTTC; V: TRBV28; size: -; J: TRBJ2-5; D: -
CDR3: CASSRSRDKRSLAKNIQYF; DNA: TGTGCCAGCAGCCGGAGCCGGGACAAAAGATCCCTAGCCAAAAACATTCAGTACTTC; V: TRBV28; size: -; J: TRBJ2-4; D: -
CDR3: CASSQARQGEQYF; DNA: TGTGCCAGCAGCCAAGCCAGACAGGGCGAGCAGTACTTC; V: TRBV3-1; size: -; J: TRBJ2-7; D: TRBD1
CDR3: CASKPGLGTNEQFF; DNA: TGCGCCTCAAAACCGGGACTAGGTACCAATGAGCAGTTCTTC; V: TRBV5-1; size: few; J: TRBJ2-1; D: TRBD2
CDR3: CAISVWTDLYGYTF; DNA: TGTGCCATCAGTGTGTGGACAGACCTCTATGGCTACACCTTC; V: TRBV10-3; size: once; J: TRBJ1-2; D: -
CDR3: CSVARAGQGRHGYTF; DNA: TGCAGCGTTGCCCGGGCGGGACAGGGAAGACATGGCTACACCTTC; V: TRBV29-1; size: -; J: TRBJ1-2; D: TRBD1
CDR3: CASSVQRHYEQYF; DNA: TGTGCCAGCAGCGTACAACGCCACTACGAGCAGTACTTC; V: TRBV9; size: -; J: TRBJ2-7; D: -
CDR3: CSARDTSRLAKNIQYF; DNA: TGCAGTGCTAGAGATACTAGCCGTCTAGCCAAAAACATTCAGTACTTC; V: TRBV20-1; size: -; J: TRBJ2-4; D: -
CDR3: CATSDHLTGDHEQYF; DNA: TGTGCCACCAGTGACCACCTGACAGGGGACCACGAGCAGTACTTC; V: TRBV24-1; size: -; J: TRBJ2-7; D: TRBD1
CDR3: CSVEGGGPANYGYTF; DNA: TGCAGCGTTGAGGGGGGGGGCCCAGCTAACTATGGCTACACCTTC; V: TRBV29-1; size: -; J: TRBJ1-2; D: -
CDR3: CSALDGRDTEAFF; DNA: TGCAGTGCTCTGGATGGTAGGGACACTGAAGCTTTCTTT; V: TRBV20-1; size: few; J: TRBJ1-1; D: -
CDR3: CASSDLGGRETQYF; DNA: TGTGCCAGCAGTGACTTGGGCGGAAGAGAGACCCAGTACTTC; V: TRBV25-1; size: -; J: TRBJ2-5; D: -